Presented here are 8 T cell receptor beta chains from one specimen sequenced in a study of T-cell reconstitution after alpha-beta-depleted transplantation in children. A TCRbeta library incorporating unique molecular identifiers was prepared. Each CDR3 protein is one row after TCRdb ran MiXCR on the PCR reads. The sample records 130,000 to 150,000 distinct CDR3 sequences, around 8.5% being singletons. The specimen was PBMCs, mostly from graft donor cells, collected 180 days after TCRalphabeta/CD19-depleted stem cell transplant. Receptors originate from a female patient between 2 and 15 years old who had a stem cell transplant for congenital amegakaryocytic thrombocytopenia, so the T cells may come from the graft donor.

V is TRBV9 and J is TRBJ2-7, with a weak D call TRBD2 (5 bases). This CDR3 has 13 amino acids. In germline, CDR1 is SGDLS, CDR2 YYNGEE. Trimming pared 3 bases from V and 3 bases from J, leaving 10 bases between. The CDR3 region has the DNA TGTGCCAGCAGCGAGCCGGGGTTCTACGAGCAGTACTTC. Protein product: CASSEPGFYEQYF.

This clonotype turned up a few times. The chain couples TRBV27 to TRBJ2-5; D perhaps matches TRBD2 (5 bases). The CDR3 has 14 amino acids. From germline, CDR1 is MNHEY and CDR2 SMNVEV (reference sequence). Trimming took 8 bases from V and 3 from J, leaving 16 bases between them. CDR3 DNA sequence: TGTGCCAGCGCGGTCCTCGGGATCGAAGAGACCCAGTACTTC. Its protein is CASAVLGIEETQYF.

The sample holds many counts of this clonotype. The gene calls are TRBV19 and TRBJ1-5; D not resolved. The CDR3 is 15 amino acids. The germline V gene has CDR1 LNHDA and CDR2 SQIVND (reference sequence). Trimming left V 5 bases short and J 2 bases short, with 13 bases between. CDR3 nucleotide sequence: TGTGCCAGTAGTCGGGCCCCGCGTGGCAATCAGCCCCAGCATTTT. Its translation: CASSRAPRGNQPQHF.

In this sample, this clonotype turned up many times. The chain is built from TRBV15 and TRBJ2-7, with D uncertain. The CDR3 consists of 10 residues. From germline, CDR1 is LNHNV and CDR2 YYDKDF (reference sequence). Trimming shortened V by 3 bases and J by 6 bases, and 3 bases separated the two germline ends. Here the CDR3 reads CATSRAEQYF. In nucleotides, the CDR3 is TGTGCCACCAGCAGGGCCGAGCAGTACTTC.

This clonotype occurred a few times. The chain is built from TRBV27 and TRBJ2-3, with D maybe TRBD2 (5 bases). The CDR3 is made up of 16 amino acids. Trimming left V 4 bases short and J 6 bases short, with 20 bases between. Germline V gene sequence: CDR1 MNHEY, CDR2 SMNVEV (reference sequence). The CDR3 region has the DNA TGTGCCAGCAGTTCGGGGAAGGGAACCGCCCCTGATACGCAGTATTTT. This translates into CASSSGKGTAPDTQYF.

This clonotype was recorded a few times. One end of the junction is discordant with germline, which a read error may explain. V usage is TRBV12-3 or TRBV12-4 and J usage is TRBJ2-5, with 7 bases lining up with TRBD2. The CDR3 spans 11 residues. The CDR3, as DNA: TGTGCCAGCAGTTTACGGGACTACGTATTCTTC. Translating it yields CASSLRDYVFF.

This clonotype was counted only a few times. The chain couples TRBV19 to TRBJ2-2; D is ambiguous. Between the trimmed V and J ends, which lost 5 bases and 0 bases, there was a span of 10 bases. This CDR3 is 15 amino acids long. Germline V gene lookup returns CDR1 LNHDA and CDR2 SQIVND (reference sequence). The CDR3 DNA follows: TGTGCCAGTAGTCTTGCAGTATCGAACACCGGGGAGCTGTTTTTT. Its translation: CASSLAVSNTGELFF.

This clonotype appeared many times. The chain combines TRBV5-1 with TRBJ1-4; TRBD1 agrees at 7 bases. This CDR3 contains 14 residues. After removal of 8 bases from V and 0 bases from J, the junction contained 4 bases not matched to a gene. Germline V gives CDR1 SGHRS, CDR2 YFSETQ. The CDR3 loop reads CASNTGATNEKLFF. DNA for the CDR3: TGCGCCAGTAACACAGGGGCAACTAATGAAAAACTGTTTTTT.